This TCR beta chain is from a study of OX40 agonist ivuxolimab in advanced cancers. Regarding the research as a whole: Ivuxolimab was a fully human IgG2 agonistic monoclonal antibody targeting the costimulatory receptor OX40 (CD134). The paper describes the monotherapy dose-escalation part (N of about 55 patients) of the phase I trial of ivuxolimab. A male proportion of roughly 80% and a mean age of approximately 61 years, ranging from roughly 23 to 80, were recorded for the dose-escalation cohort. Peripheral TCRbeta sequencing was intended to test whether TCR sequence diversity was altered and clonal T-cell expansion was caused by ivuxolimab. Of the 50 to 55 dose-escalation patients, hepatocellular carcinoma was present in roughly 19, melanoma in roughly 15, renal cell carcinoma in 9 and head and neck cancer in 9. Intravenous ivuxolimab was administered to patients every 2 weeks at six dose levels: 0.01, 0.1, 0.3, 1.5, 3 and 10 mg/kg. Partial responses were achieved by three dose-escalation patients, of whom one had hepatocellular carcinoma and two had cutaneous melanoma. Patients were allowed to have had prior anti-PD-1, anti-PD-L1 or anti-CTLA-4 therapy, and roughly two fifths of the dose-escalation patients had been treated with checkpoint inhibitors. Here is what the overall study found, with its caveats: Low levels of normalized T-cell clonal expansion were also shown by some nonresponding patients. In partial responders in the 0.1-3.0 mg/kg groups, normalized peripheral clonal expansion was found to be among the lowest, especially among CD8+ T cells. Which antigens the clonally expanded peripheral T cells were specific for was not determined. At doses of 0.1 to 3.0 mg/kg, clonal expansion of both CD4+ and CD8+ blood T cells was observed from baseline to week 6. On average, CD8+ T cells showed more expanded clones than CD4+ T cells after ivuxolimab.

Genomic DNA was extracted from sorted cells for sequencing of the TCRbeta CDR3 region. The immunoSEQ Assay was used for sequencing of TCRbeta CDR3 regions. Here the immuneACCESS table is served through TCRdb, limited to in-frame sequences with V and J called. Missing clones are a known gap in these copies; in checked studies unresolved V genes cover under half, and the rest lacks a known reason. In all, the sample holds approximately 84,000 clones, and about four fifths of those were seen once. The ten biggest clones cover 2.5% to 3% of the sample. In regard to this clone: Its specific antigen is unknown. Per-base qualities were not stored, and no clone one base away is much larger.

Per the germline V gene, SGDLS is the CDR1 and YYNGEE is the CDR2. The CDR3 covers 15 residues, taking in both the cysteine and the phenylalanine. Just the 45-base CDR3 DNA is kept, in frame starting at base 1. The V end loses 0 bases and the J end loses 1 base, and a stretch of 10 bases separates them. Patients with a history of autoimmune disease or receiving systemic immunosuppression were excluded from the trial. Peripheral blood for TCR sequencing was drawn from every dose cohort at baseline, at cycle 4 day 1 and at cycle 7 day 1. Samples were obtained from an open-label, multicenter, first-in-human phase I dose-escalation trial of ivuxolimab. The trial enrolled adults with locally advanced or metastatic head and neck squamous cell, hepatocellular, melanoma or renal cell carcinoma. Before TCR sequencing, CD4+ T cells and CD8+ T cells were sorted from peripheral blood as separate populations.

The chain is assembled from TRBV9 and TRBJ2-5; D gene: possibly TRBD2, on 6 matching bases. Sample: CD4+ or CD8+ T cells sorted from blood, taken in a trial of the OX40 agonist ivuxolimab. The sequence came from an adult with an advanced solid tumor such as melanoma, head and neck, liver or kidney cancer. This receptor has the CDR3 CASSVAPSVQETQYF. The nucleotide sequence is TGTGCCAGCAGCGTAGCCCCTAGCGTCCAAGAGACCCAGTACTTC.